The sequence of this T cell receptor beta chain was determined in a study of Ad26.COV2.S vaccination and SARS-CoV-2 variants. Study-wide results and caveats: The authors reported substantial breadth in spike-specific CD8+ and CD4+ T cell responses after vaccination. Vaccinees showed greater spike-specific TCR breadth than placebo recipients. With respect to non-spike TCR breadth, vaccine and placebo recipients were similar.

Points on this clone: Its antigen is unidentified.

The CDR3 sequence is 12 residues long. Germline CDR1 SEHNR, CDR2 FQNEAQ (reference sequence). V was shortened by 1 base and J by 7 bases, with 5 bases between the two germline ends. Repertoires were generated with immunoSEQ multiplex PCR, while TCRdb's copy carries only in-frame clones and drops some. The sample lists roughly 150,000 clones; 86% were seen once. This receptor was identified in a human donor who had recovered from COVID-19. The rearrangement joins TRBV7-9 to TRBJ2-1; D call uncertain. The starting material was peripheral blood, obtained after recovery from COVID-19. The CDR3 sequence: CASSLEGNEQFF. Here the CDR3 DNA reads TGTGCCAGCAGCTTAGAGGGTAATGAGCAGTTCTTC.